This T cell receptor (beta chain) was obtained from a study of PD-1 blockade in classical Hodgkin lymphoma. Study conclusions and caveats: Reported findings placed baseline TCR diversity lower in newly diagnosed patients (compared with healthy donors). Partial responders and progressors had significantly lower baseline TCR diversity. CD4+ TCR diversity rose significantly by C4D1, and CD8+ TCR diversity did not.

Concerning this clone: Its target is unknown. A single base separates this from a much larger clone, so it may be a read error.

There was relapse after autologous stem cell transplantation in every patient, and there was variation in brentuximab vedotin exposure. Only in-frame clones appear in the TCRdb table, and some are missing; sequencing was by immunoSEQ multiplex PCR. The sample includes some 150,000 clones, 78% seen only once; the top ten take over 7.5%. Germline CDR1 reads ENHRY; CDR2 reads SYGVKD. The CDR3 runs to 13 residues. The sequencing used peripheral blood mononuclear cells (PBMCs), collected before the second cycle of nivolumab. The chain uses TRBV10-3 and TRBJ1-1, with no clear D. This TCR derives from a human donor with classical Hodgkin lymphoma. The CDR3 is CTISDEMNTEAFF. The CDR3 nucleotides read TGTACCATCAGTGATGAGATGAACACTGAAGCTTTCTTT.